This T cell receptor (beta chain) appears in the sequencing data of a study of blood T cell repertoires in COVID-19. Assay: immunoSEQ multiplex PCR; the TCRdb copy retains only in-frame clones and omits some. The sample yields approximately 210,000 clones, 70% to 90% seen once. V gave up 7 bases and J gave up 7 bases, with 16 bases separating them. Germline assignment: CDR1 SGHNT and CDR2 YENEEA. The CDR3 covers 14 residues. This sequence originates from a woman between 70 and 85 years old with acute or convalescent COVID-19. This chain links TRBV11-3 with TRBJ1-4, with D unresolved. Input material: peripheral blood. The CDR3 sequence: CASTPGVGTEKLFF. The CDR3 nucleotides are TGTGCCAGCACCCCCGGGGTGGGCACTGAAAAACTGTTTTTT.